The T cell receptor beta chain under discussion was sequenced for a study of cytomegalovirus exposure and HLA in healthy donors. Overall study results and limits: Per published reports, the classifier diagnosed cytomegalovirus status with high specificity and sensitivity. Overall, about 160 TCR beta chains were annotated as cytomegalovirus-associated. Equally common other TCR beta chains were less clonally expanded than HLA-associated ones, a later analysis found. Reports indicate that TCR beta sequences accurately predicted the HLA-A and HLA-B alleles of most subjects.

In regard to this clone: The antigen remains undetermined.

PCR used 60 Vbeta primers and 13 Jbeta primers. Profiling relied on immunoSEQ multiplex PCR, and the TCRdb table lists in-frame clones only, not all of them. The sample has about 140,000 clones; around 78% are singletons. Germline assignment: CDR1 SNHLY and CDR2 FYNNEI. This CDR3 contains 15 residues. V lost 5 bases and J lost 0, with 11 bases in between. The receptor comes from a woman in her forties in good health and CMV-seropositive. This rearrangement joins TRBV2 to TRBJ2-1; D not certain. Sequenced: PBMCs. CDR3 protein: CASSPPAVSYNEQFF. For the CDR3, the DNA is TGTGCCAGCAGTCCACCGGCGGTCTCCTACAATGAGCAGTTCTTC.